Below are 13 T cell receptor beta chains sequenced from a single sample in a study of response to subunit inactivated influenza vaccine (dated by TCRdb to the late 2010s). Library generation was performed with RT-PCR. The instrument given in TCRdb is Illumina HiSeq 2500. TCRdb reworked the public reads: Q25 trimming with fastp, MiXCR clone assembly, productive beta chains retained. When rows share a CDR3 protein, they turn into one entry using the most common DNA and genes. This sample gives more than 700,000 distinct CDR3 sequences in total; approximately 21% of them show up just once. The biggest ten clones account for 9.5% to 13% of the sample. Specimen: PBMCs from blood, collected roughly 5 days after vaccination. Receptors originate from a man aged 50 to 60 who received an inactivated influenza vaccine. Donor details come from another sample of the same person, matched by shared clones.

This clonotype was counted between two and nine times. The V gene is TRBV7-3, the J gene TRBJ2-1; TRBD2 matches 11 bases. The CDR3 extends over 14 amino acids. V gave up 5 bases and J gave up 10 bases; unmatched junction bases: 7. Germline V gene lookup returns CDR1 SGHTA and CDR2 FQGTGA. The CDR3 region is CASSATSGNREQFF. In nucleotides, the CDR3 is TGTGCCAGCAGCGCGACTAGCGGGAATCGAGAGCAGTTCTTC.

This clonotype was recorded many times. The chain recombines TRBV29-1 with TRBJ2-6; possibly TRBD1 or TRBD2 for D (5 bases each). V was clipped by 6 bases and J by 0 bases, with 9 bases between them. The CDR3 totals 14 residues. Germline-derived CDR1 and CDR2 are SQVTM and ANQGSEA. CDR3 DNA sequence: TGCAGCGTGGGGGTTGGCTCTGGGGCCAACGTCCTGACTTTC. It yields the protein CSVGVGSGANVLTF.

The chain links TRBV6-2 or TRBV6-3 to TRBJ2-7; D remains ambiguous. Trimming stripped 4 bases from V and 0 bases from J, with 16 bases between. The germline V gene has CDR1 MNHEY and CDR2 SVGEGT. The CDR3 has 16 amino acids. The DNA of the CDR3 is TGTGCCAGCAGTTTCGACAAAGGGATAATCTCCTACGAGCAGTACTTC. Protein sequence: CASSFDKGIISYEQYF.

The rearrangement links TRBV9 to TRBJ2-5, with 7 bases lining up with TRBD2. The CDR3 has 16 amino acids. After removal of 0 bases from V and 4 bases from J, the junction contained 9 bases not matched to a gene. In germline, CDR1 is SGDLS, CDR2 YYNGEE. CDR3 sequence reads: CASSVEVGLGAETQYF. CDR3 bases: TGTGCCAGCAGCGTAGAGGTCGGACTAGGGGCAGAGACCCAGTACTTC. The full variable domain, rest sourced from reference TRBV9 and TRBJ2-5, is DSGVTQTPKHLITATGQRVTLRCSPRSGDLSVYWYQQSLDQGLQFLIQYYNGEERAKGNILERFSAQQFPDLHSELNLSSLELGDSALYFCASSVEVGLGAETQYFGPGTRLLVL.

The chain recombines TRBV24-1 with TRBJ2-1; D possibly corresponds to TRBD1 (6 bases). Germline CDR1 and CDR2: KGHDR and SFDVKD. V lost 3 bases and J 2 bases, leaving 13 bases between the germline ends. The CDR3 spans 16 residues. The CDR3 DNA sequence: TGTGCCACCAGTGATGATGGGACACAGACCTACAATGAGCAGTTCTTC. This translates into CATSDDGTQTYNEQFF.

This clonotype was picked up a small number of times. V is TRBV2 and J is TRBJ1-1; tentatively, D is TRBD1 (5 bases). The CDR3 runs 14 residues. The germline V and J ends were trimmed by 6 bases and 0 bases, with 11 bases remaining between them. Germline loops: CDR1 SNHLY, CDR2 FYNNEI. CDR3 amino acids: CASRKTELNTEAFF. CDR3 coding DNA: TGTGCCAGCAGGAAGACAGAGTTGAACACTGAAGCTTTCTTT. The whole variable domain, remainder taken from reference TRBV2 and TRBJ1-1, is EPEVTQTPSHQVTQMGQEVILRCVPISNHLYFYWYRQILGQKVEFLVSFYNNEISEKSEIFDDQFSVERPDGSNFTLKIRSTKLEDSAMYFCASRKTELNTEAFFGQGTRLTVV.

The chain couples TRBV6-6 to TRBJ2-7, with TRBD2 as a possible D gene (6 bases). Trimming pared 8 bases from V and 4 bases from J, leaving 12 bases between. The CDR3 consists of 12 residues. The germline V gene encodes CDR1 MNHNY and CDR2 SVGAGI (reference sequence). CDR3 in amino acids: CASAGTAYEQYF. The CDR3, as DNA: TGTGCCAGCGCGGGGACCGCATACGAGCAGTACTTC.

This clonotype was seen a handful of times. The V and J genes are TRBV12-3 or TRBV12-4 and TRBJ2-5; D perhaps matches TRBD2 (5 bases). This CDR3 has 13 amino acids. The V and J ends lost 5 bases and 5 bases respectively, with 12 bases between them. CDR3 DNA: TGTGCCAGCAGTCCACTATGGAGGGAGACCCAGTACTTC. This codes for CASSPLWRETQYF.

This clonotype was detected a few times. This chain connects TRBV6-5 to TRBJ2-5; a possible D gene is TRBD1 (5 bases). V lost 2 bases and J 6 bases, leaving 13 bases between the germline ends. Germline values: CDR1 MNHEY, CDR2 SVGAGI. CDR3 length: 14 amino acids. CDR3 residues: CASSYLDTLKTQYF. DNA for the CDR3: TGTGCCAGCAGTTACCTGGACACCTTGAAGACCCAGTACTTC.

DNA of the CDR3: TGTGCCAGCAGCTTACTCGGGGGGGGGCTACACAATGAGCAGTTCTTC. This translates into CASSLLGGGLHNEQFF. The chain joins TRBV7-9 to TRBJ2-1, with 8 bases lining up with TRBD2. The CDR3 is 16 amino acids. CDR1 is SEHNR, CDR2 FQNEAQ, per germline (reference sequence). Trimming cost V 2 bases and J 5 bases; bases outside gene matches: 8.

The table lists this clonotype with a few counts. The V gene is TRBV20-1, the J gene TRBJ2-7, with D perhaps TRBD1 (5 bases). The CDR3 runs 14 residues. The ends were cut back, 1 base at V and 1 base at J, with 11 bases in the middle. Germline CDR1 and CDR2: DFQATT and SNEGSKA (reference sequence). This CDR3 is CSARVQGGSYEQYF. The CDR3 DNA reads TGCAGTGCTAGAGTGCAGGGTGGTTCCTACGAGCAGTACTTC.

The chain employs TRBV4-3 and TRBJ2-5; 7 positions agree with TRBD2. The V gene's germline CDR1 is LGHNA and CDR2 YSLEER. The CDR3 is 15 residues long. The ends lost 0 bases at V and 7 bases at J; junction bases unmatched: 8. CDR3 amino acids: CASSQESLRESTQYF. The CDR3, as DNA: TGCGCCAGCAGCCAAGAGTCGCTGCGGGAGTCGACCCAGTACTTC.

In this sample, this clonotype turned up a few times. The V and J genes are TRBV4-3 and TRBJ2-7, with 9 bases that match TRBD2. J gave up 3 bases and V 0 bases, and 3 bases lay outside the gene matches. The CDR3 spans 15 residues. Germline V lookup: CDR1 LGHNA, CDR2 YSLEER. CDR3 nucleotide sequence: TGCGCCAGCAGCCAAGATCTAGCGGGATACTACGAGCAGTACTTC. The encoded protein is CASSQDLAGYYEQYF.